The source of this TCR beta chain is a study of CD4+ T cells in melanoma. This clone rates as medium-sized. Antigen specificity is unknown. Findings and limits, study-wide: In melanoma, neoantigen-specific CD4+ T cells reportedly differed in differentiation state. A reported correlation linked neoantigen-specific CD4+ T cells to CD8+, macrophage and B cell function.

Some clones are missing from TCRdb's copy, which holds only in-frame ones; the method was immunoSEQ multiplex PCR. The repertoire holds about 21,000 clones, roughly 82% seen once, with 3.6% in the top ten. Trimming left V 2 bases short and J 5 bases short, with 15 bases between. Germline loops: CDR1 MNHNS, CDR2 SASEGT. This CDR3 is built from 15 residues. The chain joins TRBV6-1 to TRBJ1-1; possibly TRBD1 for D (5 bases). The TCR comes from a human donor with melanoma. Specimen: cells from a culture (not recorded whether cultured in vitro). The CDR3 sequence is CASSENLRGGTEAFF. CDR3 nucleotides: TGTGCCAGCAGTGAAAACCTTAGGGGAGGAACTGAAGCTTTCTTT.